One sample yielded the 7 T cell receptor beta chains listed below, sequenced in a study of blood T cell repertoires in COVID-19. Measured with immunoSEQ multiplex PCR; TCRdb has only the in-frame clones, and not every one. Of 200,000 or so clones in the sample, approximately 86% were seen once. The specimen sequenced was peripheral blood. These receptors were collected from a man aged 55 to 69 with acute or convalescent COVID-19.

The gene calls are TRBV10-3 and TRBJ2-7, with 11 positions matching TRBD2. CDR3 length equals 15 residues. V lost 6 bases, J lost 2 bases, and 6 bases stayed unmatched. CDR1 and CDR2 from the germline V gene are ENHRY and SYGVKD. The CDR3 here is CAIRTGTSGTYEQYF. The DNA of the CDR3 is TGTGCCATCAGGACCGGGACTAGCGGAACCTACGAGCAGTACTTC.

The genes are TRBV20-1 and TRBJ1-1, with 7 bases that match TRBD1. The junction had 8 bases not matched to a gene; V was cut back by 3 bases and J by 4 bases. The CDR3 has 14 residues. Germline lookup yields CDR1 DFQATT and CDR2 SNEGSKA (reference sequence). The CDR3 loop reads CSASWQGGRTEAFF. The CDR3 coding sequence is TGCAGTGCTAGTTGGCAGGGGGGCCGCACTGAAGCTTTCTTT.

Written as DNA, the CDR3 is TGTGCCAGCAGTCCCGGACTGAGCACAGATACGCAGTATTTT. Translated: CASSPGLSTDTQYF. This sequence joins TRBV27 and TRBJ2-3, with D possibly being TRBD2 (5 bases). CDR3 size: 14 residues. Germline V gene lookup returns CDR1 MNHEY and CDR2 SMNVEV (reference sequence). V was cut by 5 bases and J by 0 bases, with 9 bases left in between.

This clone was seen just once. The chain links TRBV6-5 to TRBJ1-5, with a tentative D call TRBD1 (6 bases). There are 15 residues in the CDR3. Germline lookup yields CDR1 MNHEY and CDR2 SVGAGI. V lost 5 bases to trimming and J lost 4 bases, with 15 bases between them. The chain's CDR3 is CASSRDRNINQPQHF. The CDR3 DNA sequence: TGTGCCAGCAGTAGAGACAGGAACATTAATCAGCCCCAGCATTTT.

This clone was observed once. The V call is TRBV5-6, the J call TRBJ2-1; 7 bases are a match to TRBD1. CDR1 SGHDT and CDR2 YYEEEE come from the germline V gene. This CDR3 spans 15 amino acids. V dropped 1 base and J dropped 2; count of bases not matched to a gene: 3. CDR3 sequence: CASSLIDRAYNEQFF. CDR3 in DNA: TGTGCCAGCAGCTTGATTGACAGGGCCTACAATGAGCAGTTCTTC.

The V call is TRBV19, the J call TRBJ1-2, with a possible D match to TRBD1 (5 bases). Germline V gene lookup returns CDR1 LNHDA and CDR2 SQIVND (reference sequence). The CDR3 has 14 amino acids. V was trimmed by 3 bases and J by 7 bases, leaving 15 bases between them. The CDR3 DNA is TGTGCCAGTAGTATTCTCGGGCAGGGTAGTGGCTACACCTTC. Its protein is CASSILGQGSGYTF.

The chain recombines TRBV2 with TRBJ2-5; possible D gene TRBD2, 5 bases. CDR3 length: 14 residues. CDR1 and CDR2 (germline): SNHLY, FYNNEI. Trimming removed 4 bases at V and 4 bases at J, with 13 bases between. The CDR3 DNA sequence: TGTGCCAGCAGTGTCTTGGCGGGTCGAGAGACCCAGTACTTC. Protein product: CASSVLAGRETQYF. Based on the CDR3 plus reference TRBV2 and TRBJ2-5, the full variable domain is EPEVTQTPSHQVTQMGQEVILRCVPISNHLYFYWYRQILGQKVEFLVSFYNNEISEKSEIFDDQFSVERPDGSNFTLKIRSTKLEDSAMYFCASSVLAGRETQYFGPGTRLLVL.